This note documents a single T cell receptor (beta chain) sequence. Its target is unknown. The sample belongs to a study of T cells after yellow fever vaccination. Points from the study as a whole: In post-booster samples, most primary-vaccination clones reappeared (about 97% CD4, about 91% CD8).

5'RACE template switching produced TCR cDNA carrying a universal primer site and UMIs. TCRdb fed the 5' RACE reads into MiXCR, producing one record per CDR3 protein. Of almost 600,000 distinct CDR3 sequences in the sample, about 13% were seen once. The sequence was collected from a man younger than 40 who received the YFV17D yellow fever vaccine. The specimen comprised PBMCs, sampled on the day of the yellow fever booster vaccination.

The CDR3 sequence: CASSASQDRVGTQYF. In nucleotides, the CDR3 is TGTGCCAGCAGCGCCAGCCAGGACAGGGTGGGGACCCAGTACTTC. The chain employs TRBV9 and TRBJ2-5, with 8 bases identical to TRBD1. V was clipped by 3 bases and J by 7 bases; unmatched bases: 11. The CDR3 has 15 amino acids. Germline CDR1 reads SGDLS; CDR2 reads YYNGEE.